This T cell receptor (beta chain) appears in the sequencing data of a study of OX40 agonist ivuxolimab in advanced cancers. Study overall: The dose-escalation cohort was around 83% male, with a mean age of around 60 years, ranging about 23 to 90. Past anti-PD-1, anti-PD-L1 or anti-CTLA-4 therapy was accepted, and 40% to 45% had received some. The study's findings and limits: Low normalized clonal expansion also occurred in some nonresponding patients.

The table came from immunoSEQ multiplex PCR; TCRdb's copy has only in-frame clones and leaves some out. Among about 71,000 clones listed, approximately 91% were seen once. This CDR3 has 15 amino acids. The germline gives CDR1 SGDLS, CDR2 YYNGEE. Trimming left V 0 bases short and J 8 bases short, with 15 bases between. With respect to this clone: The antigen is not known.

The clonotype comes from an adult with an advanced solid tumor such as melanoma, head and neck, liver or kidney cancer. The chain employs TRBV9 and TRBJ2-1; tentative D call: TRBD2 (6 bases). The input for sequencing was CD4+ or CD8+ T cells sorted from blood, taken in a trial of the OX40 agonist ivuxolimab. The CDR3 protein is CASSVDLAWEDEQFF. In DNA, the CDR3 is TGTGCCAGCAGCGTAGACCTAGCGTGGGAGGATGAGCAGTTCTTC.